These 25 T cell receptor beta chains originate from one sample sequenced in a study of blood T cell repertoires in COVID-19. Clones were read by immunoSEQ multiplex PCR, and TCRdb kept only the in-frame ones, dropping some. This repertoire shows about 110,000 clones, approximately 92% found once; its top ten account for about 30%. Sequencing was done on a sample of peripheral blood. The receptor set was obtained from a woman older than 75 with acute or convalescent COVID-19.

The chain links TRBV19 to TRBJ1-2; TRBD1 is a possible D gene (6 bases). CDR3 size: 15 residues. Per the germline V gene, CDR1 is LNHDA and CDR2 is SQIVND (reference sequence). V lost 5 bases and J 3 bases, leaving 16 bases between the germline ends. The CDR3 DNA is TGTGCCAGTAGTCCCCCGCGGACAGTAGACTATGGCTACACCTTC. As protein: CASSPPRTVDYGYTF.

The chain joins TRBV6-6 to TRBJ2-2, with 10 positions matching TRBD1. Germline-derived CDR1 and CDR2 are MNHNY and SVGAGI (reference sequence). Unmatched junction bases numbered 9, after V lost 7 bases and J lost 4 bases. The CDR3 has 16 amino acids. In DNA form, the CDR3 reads TGTGCCAGCACTGACAGGGGGCGCGTAGGCACCGGGGAGCTGTTTTTT. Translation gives CASTDRGRVGTGELFF.

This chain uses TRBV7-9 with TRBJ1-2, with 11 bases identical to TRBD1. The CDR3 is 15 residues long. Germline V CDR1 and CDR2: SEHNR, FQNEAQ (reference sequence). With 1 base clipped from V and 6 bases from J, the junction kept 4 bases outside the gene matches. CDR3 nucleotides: TGTGCCAGCAGCTTAGTTGGGACAGGGGGGGATGGCTACACCTTC. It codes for CASSLVGTGGDGYTF.

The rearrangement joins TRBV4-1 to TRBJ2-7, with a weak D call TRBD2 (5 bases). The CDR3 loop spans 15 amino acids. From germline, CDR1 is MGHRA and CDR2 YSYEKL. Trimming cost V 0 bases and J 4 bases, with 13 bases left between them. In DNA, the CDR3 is TGCGCCAGCAGCCAAGATTGGGGTGAGGGTTACGAGCAGTACTTC. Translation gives CASSQDWGEGYEQYF.

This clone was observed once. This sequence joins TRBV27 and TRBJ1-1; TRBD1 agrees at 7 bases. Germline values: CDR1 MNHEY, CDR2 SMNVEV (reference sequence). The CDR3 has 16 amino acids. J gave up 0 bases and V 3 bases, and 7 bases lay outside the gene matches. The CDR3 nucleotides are TGTGCCAGCAGTTTCGACAGGGCCCGGATGAACACTGAAGCTTTCTTT. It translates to CASSFDRARMNTEAFF.

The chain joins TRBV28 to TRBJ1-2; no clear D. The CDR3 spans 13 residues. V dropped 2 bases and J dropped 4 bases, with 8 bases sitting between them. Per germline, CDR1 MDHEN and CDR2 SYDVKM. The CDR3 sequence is CASSLQAPYGYTF. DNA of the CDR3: TGTGCCAGCAGTTTACAGGCTCCCTATGGCTACACCTTC.

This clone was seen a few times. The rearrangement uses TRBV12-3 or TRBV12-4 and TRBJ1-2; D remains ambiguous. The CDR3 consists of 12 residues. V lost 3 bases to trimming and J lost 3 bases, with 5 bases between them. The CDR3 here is CASSFSHYGYTF. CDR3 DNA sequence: TGTGCCAGCAGTTTCTCTCACTATGGCTACACCTTC.

CDR3 in DNA: TGTGCCAGCAGAGACCAGACAGGGGTAGATTCACCCCTCCACTTT. Protein product: CASRDQTGVDSPLHF. The chain has TRBV6-5 and TRBJ1-6, with 8 nucleotides matching TRBD1. V shed 6 bases and J 8 bases; nucleotides not matched to a gene: 9. In germline, CDR1 is MNHEY, CDR2 SVGAGI. This CDR3 has 15 amino acids.

CDR3 sequence: CASSYQGQVNTEAFF. Written as DNA, the CDR3 is TGTGCCAGCAGTTACCAGGGACAGGTGAACACTGAAGCTTTCTTT. The V call is TRBV6-5, the J call TRBJ1-1; 8 nucleotides line up with TRBD1. CDR1 and CDR2 (germline): MNHEY, SVGAGI. The CDR3 runs to 15 residues. The ends lost 2 bases at V and 0 bases at J; junction bases unmatched: 2.

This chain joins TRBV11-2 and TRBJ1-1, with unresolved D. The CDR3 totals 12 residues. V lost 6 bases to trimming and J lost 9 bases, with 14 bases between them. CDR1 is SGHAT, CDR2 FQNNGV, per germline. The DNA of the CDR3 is TGTGCCAGCAGTCACCGGGAAATGAAAGCTTTCTTT. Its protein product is CASSHREMKAFF.

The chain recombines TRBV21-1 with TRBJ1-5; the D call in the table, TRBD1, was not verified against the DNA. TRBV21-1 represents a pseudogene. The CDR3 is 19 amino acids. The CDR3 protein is CASSKDRDRGRDSNQPQHF. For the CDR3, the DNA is TGTGCCAGCAGCAAAGACCGGGACAGGGGGCGCGATAGCAATCAGCCCCAGCATTTT.

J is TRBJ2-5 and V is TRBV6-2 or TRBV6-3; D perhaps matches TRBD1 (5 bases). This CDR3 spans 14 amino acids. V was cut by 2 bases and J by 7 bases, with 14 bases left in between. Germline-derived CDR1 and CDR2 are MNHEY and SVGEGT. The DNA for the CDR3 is TGTGCCAGCAGTTACGGCAGGGATTTTGGGACCCAGTACTTC. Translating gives CASSYGRDFGTQYF.

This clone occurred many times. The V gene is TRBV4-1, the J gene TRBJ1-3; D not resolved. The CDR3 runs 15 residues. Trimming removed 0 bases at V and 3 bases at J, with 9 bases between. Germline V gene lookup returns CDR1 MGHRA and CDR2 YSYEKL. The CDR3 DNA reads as TGCGCCAGCAGCCAAGATGAGGGATATGGAAACACCATATATTTT. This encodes CASSQDEGYGNTIYF.

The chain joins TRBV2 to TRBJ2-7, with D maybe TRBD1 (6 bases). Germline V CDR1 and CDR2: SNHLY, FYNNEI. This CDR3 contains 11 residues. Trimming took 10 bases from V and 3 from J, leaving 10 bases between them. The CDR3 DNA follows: TGTGCCAAGCAGGGGAGCTACGAGCAGTACTTC. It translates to CAKQGSYEQYF.

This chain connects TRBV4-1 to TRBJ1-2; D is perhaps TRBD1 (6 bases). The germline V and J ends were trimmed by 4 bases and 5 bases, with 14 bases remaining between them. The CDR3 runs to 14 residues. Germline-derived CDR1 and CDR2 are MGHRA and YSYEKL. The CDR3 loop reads CASSPRQVGYGYTF. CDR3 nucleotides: TGCGCCAGCAGCCCGCGACAGGTAGGATATGGCTACACCTTC.

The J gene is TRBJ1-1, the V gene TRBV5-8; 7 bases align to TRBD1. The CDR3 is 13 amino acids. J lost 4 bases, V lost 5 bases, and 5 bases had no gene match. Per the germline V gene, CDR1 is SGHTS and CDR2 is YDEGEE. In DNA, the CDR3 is TGTGCCAGCAGGGAGACAGGGCGCACTGAAGCTTTCTTT. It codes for CASRETGRTEAFF.

Here the CDR3 DNA reads TGTGCCAGCAGTTTTCCCTGGACAGGTTTACACTACGAGCAGTACTTC. As protein: CASSFPWTGLHYEQYF. The chain couples TRBV28 to TRBJ2-7; 7 bases align to TRBD1. The CDR3 extends over 16 amino acids. Looked up from germline, CDR1 is MDHEN and CDR2 is SYDVKM. The V and J ends lost 3 bases and 3 bases, in that order; junction bases with no gene match: 11.

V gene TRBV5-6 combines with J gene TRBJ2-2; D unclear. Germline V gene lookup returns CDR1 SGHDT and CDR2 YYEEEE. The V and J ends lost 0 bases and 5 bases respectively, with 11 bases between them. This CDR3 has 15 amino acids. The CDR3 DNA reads TGTGCCAGCAGCTTGGTTTCACCGGAGACCGGGGAGCTGTTTTTT. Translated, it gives CASSLVSPETGELFF.

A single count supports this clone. The CDR3: CASSLRAQGRTEAFF. The DNA for the CDR3 is TGTGCCAGCAGCTTGAGGGCACAGGGGAGGACTGAAGCTTTCTTT. The rearrangement joins TRBV5-5 to TRBJ1-1, with 7 bases aligning to TRBD1. V lost 1 base, J lost 5 bases, and 8 bases stayed unmatched. Germline CDR1 and CDR2: SGHKS and YYEKEE (reference sequence). CDR3 length equals 15 residues.

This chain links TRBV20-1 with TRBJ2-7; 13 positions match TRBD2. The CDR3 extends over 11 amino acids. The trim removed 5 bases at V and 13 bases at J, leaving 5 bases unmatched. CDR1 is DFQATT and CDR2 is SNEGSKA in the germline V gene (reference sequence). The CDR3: CSAPGLAGVYF. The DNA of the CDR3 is TGCAGTGCTCCCGGACTAGCGGGGGTTTACTTC.

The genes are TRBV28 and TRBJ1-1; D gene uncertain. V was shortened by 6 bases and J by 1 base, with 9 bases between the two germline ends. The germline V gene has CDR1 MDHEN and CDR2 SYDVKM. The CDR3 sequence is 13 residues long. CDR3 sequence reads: CASRPGQNTEAFF. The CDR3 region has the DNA TGTGCCAGCAGACCTGGCCAGAACACTGAAGCTTTCTTT.

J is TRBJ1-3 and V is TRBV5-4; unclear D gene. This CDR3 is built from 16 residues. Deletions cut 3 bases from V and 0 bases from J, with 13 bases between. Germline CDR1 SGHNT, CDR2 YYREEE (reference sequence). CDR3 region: CASSSTPRGSGNTIYF. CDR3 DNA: TGTGCCAGCAGCTCAACCCCCCGGGGCTCTGGAAACACCATATATTTT.

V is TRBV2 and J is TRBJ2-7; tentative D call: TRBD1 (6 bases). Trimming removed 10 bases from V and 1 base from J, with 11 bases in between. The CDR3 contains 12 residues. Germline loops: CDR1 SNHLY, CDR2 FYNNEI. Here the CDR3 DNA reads TGTGCCACCAGGACAGTTTCCTACGAGCAGTACTTC. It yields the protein CATRTVSYEQYF.

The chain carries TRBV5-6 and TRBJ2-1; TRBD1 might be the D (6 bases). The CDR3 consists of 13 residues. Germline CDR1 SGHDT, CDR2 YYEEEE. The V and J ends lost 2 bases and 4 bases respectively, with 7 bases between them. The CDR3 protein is CASSFDRYNEQFF. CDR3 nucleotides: TGTGCCAGCAGCTTCGACAGGTACAATGAGCAGTTCTTC.

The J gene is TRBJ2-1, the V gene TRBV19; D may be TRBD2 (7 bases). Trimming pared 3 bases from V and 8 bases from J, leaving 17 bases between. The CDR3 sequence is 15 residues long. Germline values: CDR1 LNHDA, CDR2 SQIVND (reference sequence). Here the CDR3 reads CASSIGAGADDEQFF. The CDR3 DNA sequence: TGTGCCAGTAGTATTGGGGCGGGGGCCGATGATGAGCAGTTCTTC.